This is a list of T cell receptor beta chains from one sample in a study of control samples from healthy donors and cancer patients. Some clones are missing from TCRdb's copy, which holds only in-frame ones; the method was immunoSEQ multiplex PCR. The profile shows more than 90,000 clones, about 89% of them singletons. The sequenced sample was blood. The receptor set was obtained from a man aged 25 to 45 in good health. The CDR3 runs from the conserved cysteine through the conserved F or W. The order of the fields is V gene, CDR3 protein.

v_gene: TRBV29-1; CDR3aa: CIGGSTDTQYF
v_gene: TRBV4-3; CDR3aa: CASSQDPGGQWGYTF
v_gene: TRBV19; CDR3aa: CASTPLGRENSPLHF
v_gene: TRBV3-1/TRBV3-2; CDR3aa: CASSQKLAGGPSTDTQYF
v_gene: TRBV7-8; CDR3aa: CASSPGQGDGSPLHF
v_gene: TRBV19; CDR3aa: CASSNRDKNTGELFF
v_gene: TRBV7-8; CDR3aa: CASSTPDRLGSPLHF
v_gene: TRBV4-2; CDR3aa: CASSQVWGMDTGELFF
v_gene: TRBV5-4; CDR3aa: CASSLGGANQETQYF
v_gene: TRBV2; CDR3aa: CASSQDRGRRGYTF
v_gene: TRBV11-2; CDR3aa: CASSLESTGELFF
v_gene: TRBV19; CDR3aa: CASVGIPGNQPQHF
v_gene: TRBV15; CDR3aa: CATSREGVGAGYEQYF
v_gene: TRBV6-1; CDR3aa: CASSEAQRNYGYTF
v_gene: TRBV27; CDR3aa: CATGDNGLNTEAFF
v_gene: TRBV14; CDR3aa: CASSQFDADTQYF
v_gene: TRBV6-5; CDR3aa: CASSFNREGNQPQHF
v_gene: TRBV6-5; CDR3aa: CASRSRGPSSGTEAFF
v_gene: TRBV19; CDR3aa: CASKGLAGVTGELFF
v_gene: TRBV2; CDR3aa: CASSRQNTEAFF
v_gene: TRBV12-3/TRBV12-4; CDR3aa: CASSLGPNSPQHF
v_gene: TRBV7-2; CDR3aa: CASSLFELYYNEQFF
v_gene: TRBV27; CDR3aa: CASSTGTASNQPQHF
v_gene: TRBV2; CDR3aa: CASSEWGKGTSYEQYF
v_gene: TRBV28; CDR3aa: CASSSGRLAYEQYF
v_gene: TRBV6-6; CDR3aa: CATRRRGGNEQFF
v_gene: TRBV30; CDR3aa: CAWSTGRYSPLHF
v_gene: TRBV11-2; CDR3aa: CASSLVPSSETQYF
v_gene: TRBV9; CDR3aa: CASSETGPGGELFF